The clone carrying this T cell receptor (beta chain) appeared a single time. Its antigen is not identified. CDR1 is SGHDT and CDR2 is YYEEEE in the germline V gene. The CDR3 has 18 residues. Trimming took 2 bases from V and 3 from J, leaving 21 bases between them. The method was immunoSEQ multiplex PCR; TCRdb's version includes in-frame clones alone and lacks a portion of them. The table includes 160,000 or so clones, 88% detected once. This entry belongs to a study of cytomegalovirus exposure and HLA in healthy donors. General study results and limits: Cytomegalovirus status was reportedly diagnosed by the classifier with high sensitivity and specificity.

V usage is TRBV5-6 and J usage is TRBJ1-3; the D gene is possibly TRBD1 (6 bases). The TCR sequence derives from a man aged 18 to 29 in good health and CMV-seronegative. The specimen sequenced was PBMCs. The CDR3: CASSLTFVGGRGGNTIYF. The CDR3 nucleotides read TGTGCCAGCAGCTTAACATTCGTCGGGGGGCGCGGTGGAAACACCATATATTTT.